This paragraph reports one T cell receptor beta chain. Participants, about 18 to 100 years old, spanned more than 20 US areas. Clinical histories supplied by participants themselves formed the basis of cohort assignment. Exposed volunteers were people who met a COVID-19 case within 2 weeks before study entry. Libraries were prepared by immunoSEQ multiplex PCR; TCRdb keeps only in-frame clonotypes and omits some of them. The repertoire holds approximately 400,000 clones, with roughly nine tenths as singletons. Germline V CDR1 and CDR2: SQVTM, ANQGSEA. The CDR3 is 14 amino acids. The V segment lost 4 bases and the J segment 6 bases; nucleotides outside the gene matches: 7. The data stem from a study of blood T cell repertoires in COVID-19. Study summary: T cells, B-cell-depleted T cells, or PBMCs supplied cDNA or gDNA.

Sequenced material: PBMCs or T cells enriched from blood (not recorded which). This receptor was taken from a woman aged 40 to 55 who had been exposed to COVID-19. The V gene is TRBV29-1, the J gene TRBJ2-1, with 9 bases identical to TRBD2. CDR3 protein: CSVGLRGGFNEQFF. The DNA of the CDR3 is TGCAGCGTTGGGTTGCGGGGGGGCTTCAATGAGCAGTTCTTC.